These 29 T cell receptor beta chains were all obtained from the same sample, sequenced in a study of blood T cell repertoires in COVID-19. Assay: immunoSEQ multiplex PCR; the TCRdb copy retains only in-frame clones and omits some. The sample includes about 230,000 clones, over 70% of them seen just once. Specimen: peripheral blood. The origin of the receptors is a man older than 75 with acute or convalescent COVID-19.

This clone was picked up a small number of times. The chain has TRBV5-1 and TRBJ2-1, with 7 positions matching TRBD1. Trimming cost V 0 bases and J 7 bases; bases outside gene matches: 7. The CDR3 has 15 amino acids. Germline CDR1 and CDR2: SGHRS and YFSETQ. The CDR3 DNA reads as TGCGCCAGCAGCTTGGAAGGGACAGCAATTAATGAGCAGTTCTTC. It translates to CASSLEGTAINEQFF.

This clone was counted ten times or more. This rearrangement joins TRBV10-1 to TRBJ2-7; the match to TRBD2 covers 8 bases. Germline trimming cut 4 bases from V and 4 bases from J; bases unmatched to any gene: 6. Germline V gene data show CDR1 as WNHNN and CDR2 as SYGVQD (reference sequence). This CDR3 has 14 amino acids. CDR3 amino acids: CASSGSGSKYEQYF. CDR3 nucleotides: TGCGCCAGCAGTGGAAGCGGGAGTAAATACGAGCAGTACTTC.

This chain links TRBV4-1 with TRBJ2-3; D is undetermined. Germline V gene lookup returns CDR1 MGHRA and CDR2 YSYEKL. V gave up 4 bases and J gave up 3 bases, with 11 bases separating them. The CDR3 extends over 14 amino acids. CDR3 amino acids: CASSPQPGTDTQYF. The DNA for the CDR3 is TGCGCCAGCAGCCCCCAGCCCGGGACAGATACGCAGTATTTT.

The chain joins TRBV27 to TRBJ2-1; 10 bases are shared with TRBD2. The trim removed 6 bases at V and 1 base at J, leaving 9 bases unmatched. Per the germline V gene, CDR1 is MNHEY and CDR2 is SMNVEV (reference sequence). CDR3 length: 17 residues. The CDR3 DNA reads as TGTGCCAGCAGAGAAAGGGCTAGCGGGAGTTCCTACAATGAGCAGTTCTTC. Amino acids: CASRERASGSSYNEQFF.

This chain links TRBV3-1 (or the pseudogene TRBV3-2) with TRBJ1-6; D is uncertain. Germline CDR1 reads LGHDT; CDR2 reads YNNKEL (reference sequence). V lost 1 base, J lost 7 bases, and 14 bases lay in between. The CDR3 is made up of 16 amino acids. The chain's CDR3 is CASSQGVGIMNSPLHF. Written as DNA, the CDR3 is TGTGCCAGCAGCCAAGGTGTCGGGATTATGAATTCACCCCTCCACTTT.

In DNA, the CDR3 is TGTGCCAGCAGCCATCCCGGGACGAACACCGGGGAGCTGTTTTTT. It is translated as CASSHPGTNTGELFF. The chain combines TRBV4-2 with TRBJ2-2; tentatively, D is TRBD2 (5 bases). This CDR3 region has 15 residues. CDR1 and CDR2 (germline): LGHNA, YNFKEQ. The V gene lost 3 bases and the J gene lost 0 bases, with 8 bases spanning the gap.

The rearrangement uses TRBV19 and TRBJ2-3; D ambiguous. The germline V and J ends were trimmed by 4 bases and 5 bases, with 13 bases remaining between them. CDR3 length: 14 amino acids. From germline, CDR1 is LNHDA and CDR2 SQIVND (reference sequence). The CDR3 nucleotides read TGTGCCAGTAGTAACCCCATTAGAGGAGATACGCAGTATTTT. This encodes CASSNPIRGDTQYF.

The rearrangement joins TRBV19 to TRBJ2-5, with D unresolved. V dropped 4 bases and J dropped 1 base, with 13 bases sitting between them. The CDR3 has 15 residues. Germline V gene sequence: CDR1 LNHDA, CDR2 SQIVND (reference sequence). The CDR3 nucleotides are TGTGCCAGTAGTAACGGAGACGGTCGCCAAGAGACCCAGTACTTC. Translation: CASSNGDGRQETQYF.

This clone was counted a single time. The V gene is TRBV24-1, the J gene TRBJ1-2; D gene unclear. Germline loops: CDR1 KGHDR, CDR2 SFDVKD. Trimming cost V 2 bases and J 7 bases, with 7 bases left between them. The CDR3 is 12 residues long. The CDR3 coding sequence is TGTGCCACCAGTGATTATACTCGTGGCTACACCTTC. Its translation: CATSDYTRGYTF.

The chain links TRBV5-5 to TRBJ1-1; TRBD1 matches 9 bases. Germline-derived CDR1 and CDR2 are SGHKS and YYEKEE (reference sequence). The CDR3 spans 14 residues. Unmatched junction bases numbered 3, after V lost 4 bases and J lost 2 bases. The DNA for the CDR3 is TGTGCCAGCAGCCGGGACAGGGTTAACACTGAAGCTTTCTTT. Amino acid sequence: CASSRDRVNTEAFF. The full variable domain, completed using reference TRBV5-5 and TRBJ1-1, is DAGVTQSPTHLIKTRGQQVTLRCSPISGHKSVSWYQQVLGQGPQFIFQYYEKEERGRGNFPDRFSARQFPNYSSELNVNALLLGDSALYLCASSRDRVNTEAFFGQGTRLTVV.

J is TRBJ1-2 and V is TRBV3-1 (or the pseudogene TRBV3-2); 12 bases fit TRBD1. J was trimmed by 7 bases and V by 4 bases; bases with no gene match: 7. The CDR3 runs 15 residues. Per the germline V gene, CDR1 is LGHDT and CDR2 is YNNKEL (reference sequence). In DNA form, the CDR3 reads TGTGCCAGCAGCCCCCGGGACAGGGGGCTGTTTGGCTACACCTTC. It codes for CASSPRDRGLFGYTF.

The gene calls are TRBV5-1 and TRBJ2-7; unclear D gene. The CDR3 spans 16 residues. The germline V gene has CDR1 SGHRS and CDR2 YFSETQ. Trimming took 4 bases from V and 0 from J, leaving 17 bases between them. The CDR3 spells CASSHSRSKGSYEQYF. CDR3 nucleotide sequence: TGCGCCAGCAGCCACAGTCGGTCCAAAGGCTCCTACGAGCAGTACTTC.

The chain employs TRBV5-6 and TRBJ2-1, with 11 bases matching TRBD2. J gave up 7 bases and V 4 bases, and 7 bases lay outside the gene matches. This CDR3 comprises 15 residues. CDR1 is SGHDT, CDR2 YYEEEE, per germline. CDR3 DNA: TGTGCCAGCAGCCCCCCACTAGCGGGAGTGAATGAGCAGTTCTTC. It encodes CASSPPLAGVNEQFF.

The V gene is TRBV5-1, the J gene TRBJ1-2; TRBD1 might be the D (6 bases). CDR3 length: 15 amino acids. CDR1 is SGHRS, CDR2 YFSETQ, per germline. V lost 3 bases and J lost 0, with 12 bases in between. The CDR3 reads CASSSTTGTNYGYTF. In DNA, the CDR3 is TGCGCCAGCAGCTCGACTACAGGGACTAACTATGGCTACACCTTC. Using reference TRBV5-1 and TRBJ1-2 for the parts outside the CDR3, the full variable domain is KAGVTQTPRYLIKTRGQQVTLSCSPISGHRSVSWYQQTPGQGLQFLFEYFSETQRNKGNFPGRFSGRQFSNSRSEMNVSTLELGDSALYLCASSSTTGTNYGYTFGSGTRLTVV.

The chain couples TRBV28 to TRBJ1-6; D remains ambiguous. The germline gives CDR1 MDHEN, CDR2 SYDVKM. The CDR3 totals 15 residues. Trimming removed 2 bases at V and 6 bases at J, with 11 bases between. This CDR3 is CASSLGQLINSPLHF. For the CDR3, the DNA is TGTGCCAGCAGTTTAGGGCAGCTAATTAATTCACCCCTCCACTTT.

This chain connects TRBV7-9 to TRBJ2-7, with D possibly being TRBD2 (5 bases). This CDR3 is 14 amino acids long. The ends were cut back, 1 base at V and 4 bases at J, with 11 bases in the middle. The V gene's germline CDR1 is SEHNR and CDR2 FQNEAQ (reference sequence). The CDR3 is CASSLVVGIYEQYF. The CDR3 nucleotides are TGTGCCAGCAGCTTAGTGGTCGGGATATACGAGCAGTACTTC. The full variable domain, its missing parts supplied by reference TRBV7-9 and TRBJ2-7, is DTGVSQNPRHKITKRGQNVTFRCDPISEHNRLYWYRQTLGQGPEFLTYFQNEAQLEKSRLLSDRFSAERPKGSFSTLEIQRTEQGDSAMYLCASSLVVGIYEQYFGPGTRLTVT.

This chain uses TRBV3-1 (or the pseudogene TRBV3-2) with TRBJ2-3; D perhaps matches TRBD2 (6 bases). CDR3 size: 16 residues. Trimming shortened V by 0 bases and J by 3 bases, and 13 bases separated the two germline ends. Germline V gene sequence: CDR1 LGHDT, CDR2 YNNKEL (reference sequence). CDR3 in amino acids: CASSQDPLASTDTQYF. CDR3 nucleotide sequence: TGTGCCAGCAGCCAAGATCCCCTAGCGTCGACAGATACGCAGTATTTT.

The chain links TRBV7-2 to TRBJ2-7, with 8 bases lining up with TRBD1. This CDR3 comprises 15 residues. The germline gives CDR1 SGHTA, CDR2 FQGNSA. V lost 4 bases and J lost 2; bases outside the gene matches: 7. The CDR3 reads CASSSGGTGAYEQYF. The CDR3, as DNA: TGTGCCAGCAGCTCCGGTGGGACAGGAGCCTACGAGCAGTACTTC.

This clone has more than one count but fewer than ten. The rearrangement uses TRBV2 and TRBJ1-1, with 8 bases matching TRBD1. Germline V gives CDR1 SNHLY, CDR2 FYNNEI. V trimming: 6 bases; J trimming: 4 bases; junction bases outside the gene matches: 10. The CDR3 length is 15 residues. The CDR3 sequence is CASRGGQGLGTEAFF. The CDR3 nucleotides are TGTGCCAGCAGAGGAGGACAGGGCTTGGGCACTGAAGCTTTCTTT.

V and J are TRBV5-1 and TRBJ1-6; 9 positions agree with TRBD1. In germline, CDR1 is SGHRS, CDR2 YFSETQ. V lost 0 bases and J lost 7; bases outside the gene matches: 2. This CDR3 region has 15 residues. As DNA, the CDR3 is TGCGCCAGCAGCTTGGGGGACAGGGAGAATTCACCCCTCCACTTT. Translation: CASSLGDRENSPLHF.

The chain uses TRBV24-1 and TRBJ2-1; the match to TRBD2 covers 10 bases. CDR1 is KGHDR and CDR2 is SFDVKD in the germline V gene. The CDR3 is made up of 15 amino acids. The V segment lost 3 bases and the J segment 7 bases; nucleotides outside the gene matches: 5. The CDR3 loop is CATSDTLAGWNEQFF. The DNA for the CDR3 is TGTGCCACCAGTGATACACTAGCGGGATGGAATGAGCAGTTCTTC.

This chain links TRBV4-1 with TRBJ2-1; TRBD2 matches at 9 bases. This CDR3 has 15 residues. Germline lookup yields CDR1 MGHRA and CDR2 YSYEKL. The junction had 8 bases not matched to a gene; V was cut back by 1 base and J by 10 bases. The CDR3 bases are TGCGCCAGCAGCCAAGGATCCAGCGGGAGGCTAGAGCAGTTCTTC. As protein: CASSQGSSGRLEQFF.

The chain uses TRBV5-1 and TRBJ2-3, with D unresolved. CDR1 and CDR2 (germline): SGHRS, YFSETQ. The CDR3 is 15 amino acids. V was clipped by 0 bases and J by 4 bases, with 12 bases between them. The CDR3 here is CASSLAVAVSDTQYF. The CDR3 coding sequence is TGCGCCAGCAGCTTGGCCGTTGCAGTTTCAGATACGCAGTATTTT. The complete variable domain, with remaining parts taken from reference TRBV5-1 and TRBJ2-3, reads KAGVTQTPRYLIKTRGQQVTLSCSPISGHRSVSWYQQTPGQGLQFLFEYFSETQRNKGNFPGRFSGRQFSNSRSEMNVSTLELGDSALYLCASSLAVAVSDTQYFGPGTRLTVL.

This chain links TRBV5-1 with TRBJ2-1; unclear D gene. The V gene lost 2 bases and the J gene lost 1 base, with 13 bases spanning the gap. In germline, CDR1 is SGHRS, CDR2 YFSETQ. The CDR3 extends over 16 amino acids. CDR3 in amino acids: CASSLGGPLSYNEQFF. The CDR3 DNA is TGCGCCAGCAGCTTAGGTGGGCCACTTTCCTACAATGAGCAGTTCTTC.

The chain recombines TRBV24-1 with TRBJ1-4; D is unclear. V lost 0 bases, J lost 10 bases, and 5 bases lay in between. The germline V gene has CDR1 KGHDR and CDR2 SFDVKD. This CDR3 has 12 residues. CDR3 loop: CATSDLHGKLFF. The CDR3 coding sequence is TGTGCCACCAGTGATTTGCACGGAAAACTGTTTTTT.

The genes are TRBV30 and TRBJ2-1; D unclear. Germline lookup yields CDR1 GTSNPN and CDR2 SVGIG (reference sequence). Trimming removed 2 bases at V and 4 bases at J, with 6 bases between. The CDR3 consists of 12 residues. CDR3 residues: CAWSPSYNEQFF. The CDR3, as DNA: TGTGCCTGGAGTCCGAGTTACAATGAGCAGTTCTTC. Filled out from reference TRBV30 and TRBJ2-1, the complete variable domain reads SQTIHQWPATLVQPVGSPLSLECTVEGTSNPNLYWYRQAAGRGLQLLFYSVGIGQISSEVPQNLSASRPQDRQFILSSKKLLLSDSGFYLCAWSPSYNEQFFGPGTRLTVL.

V and J are TRBV6-1 and TRBJ2-3, with TRBD2 matching over 10 bases. The CDR3 covers 16 residues. The germline CDR1 and CDR2 sequences are MNHNS and SASEGT. The V gene end was trimmed by 4 bases and the J gene end by 0 bases; junction bases not matched to a gene: 4. CDR3 sequence (DNA): TGTGCCAGCAGTGCTAGCGGGGGCCAAAGCACAGATACGCAGTATTTT. Its translation is CASSASGGQSTDTQYF.

The chain links TRBV11-2 to TRBJ1-1, with D perhaps matching TRBD1 (6 bases). The germline V and J ends were trimmed by 1 base and 4 bases, with 10 bases remaining between them. CDR3 length: 14 amino acids. Germline values: CDR1 SGHAT, CDR2 FQNNGV. As DNA, the CDR3 is TGTGCCAGCAGCTTAGCCTCCAGGGGCACTGAAGCTTTCTTT. Its translation: CASSLASRGTEAFF.

The J gene is TRBJ2-2, the V gene TRBV29-1; maybe TRBD1 (6 bases). Deletions cut 8 bases from V and 3 bases from J, with 16 bases between. Germline-derived CDR1 and CDR2 are SQVTM and ANQGSEA. The CDR3 spans 14 residues. In nucleotides, the CDR3 is TGCAGCATTCTGAGGACAGACTACACCGGGGAGCTGTTTTTT. It is translated as CSILRTDYTGELFF.